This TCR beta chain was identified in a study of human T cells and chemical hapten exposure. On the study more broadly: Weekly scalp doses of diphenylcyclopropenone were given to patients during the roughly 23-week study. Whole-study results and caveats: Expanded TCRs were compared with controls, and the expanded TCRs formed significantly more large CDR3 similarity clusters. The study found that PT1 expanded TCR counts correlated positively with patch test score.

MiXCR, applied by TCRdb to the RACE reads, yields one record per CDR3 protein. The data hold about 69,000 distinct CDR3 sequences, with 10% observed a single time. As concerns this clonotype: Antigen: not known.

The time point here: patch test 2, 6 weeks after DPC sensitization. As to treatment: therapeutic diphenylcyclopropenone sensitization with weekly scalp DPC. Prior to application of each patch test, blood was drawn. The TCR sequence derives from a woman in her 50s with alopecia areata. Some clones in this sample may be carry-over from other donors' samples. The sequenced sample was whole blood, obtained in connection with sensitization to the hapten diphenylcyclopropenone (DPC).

The CDR3 DNA sequence: TGTGCCAGCTCACCCCAGGGCATGAACACTGAAGCTTTCTTT. This encodes CASSPQGMNTEAFF. This chain uses TRBV18 with TRBJ1-1; possibly TRBD1 for D (5 bases). V was shortened by 3 bases and J by 0 bases, with 8 bases between the two germline ends. This CDR3 region has 14 residues. The germline gives CDR1 KGHSH, CDR2 LQKENI.